Listed below are T cell receptor beta chains from one sample, sequenced in a study of early T cells in non-severe SARS-CoV-2 infection. TCRdb re-analysed the 5' RACE reads in MiXCR, keeping a single row per CDR3 protein. The profile shows more than 50,000 distinct CDR3 sequences, around 12% of them singletons. Specimen: whole blood, collected at baseline. The receptors here all came from an adult who was a healthcare worker with PCR-confirmed SARS-CoV-2 infection or an uninfected control (not recorded which). Each CDR3 is given with its conserved first and last residue. D genes are given only for firm matches. For some rows the clone size is stated as once, few or many, or as a class when expanded; others skip it.

>TRBD1|TRBJ2-7|TRBV6-2/TRBV6-3|few
CASSLGQGKSSYEQYF
TGTGCCAGCAGCCTAGGACAGGGCAAGAGCTCCTACGAGCAGTACTTC
>NA|TRBJ1-1|TRBV6-1|few
CASSEGNARKEAFF
TGCGCCAGCAGTGAAGGGAATGCTAGAAAGGAAGCTTTCTTT
>TRBD1|TRBJ1-3|TRBV7-6|many
CASSLVAPAPDRSKGNTIYF
TGTGCCAGCAGCTTAGTCGCCCCTGCGCCGGACAGGTCGAAAGGAAACACCATATATTTT
>TRBD1|TRBJ2-7|TRBV5-5|NA
CASMEWDRDYEQYF
TGTGCCAGCATGGAATGGGACAGAGACTACGAGCAGTACTTC
>NA|TRBJ1-1|TRBV11-2|NA
CASSLLQITEAFF
TGTGCCAGCAGCTTATTACAAATCACTGAAGCTTTCTTT
>NA|TRBJ2-5|TRBV28|few
CASSLKETQYF
TGTGCCAGCAGCTTAAAAGAGACCCAGTACTTC
>NA|TRBJ2-3|TRBV5-4|many
CASSHGVPAPSDTQYF
TGTGCCAGCAGCCACGGCGTGCCTGCCCCTTCCGATACGCAGTATTTT
>NA|TRBJ2-5|TRBV2|few
CASQSSETQYF
TGTGCCAGTCAGAGTAGCGAGACCCAGTACTTC
>NA|TRBJ1-1|TRBV24-1|NA
CATSDPPPNTEAFF
TGTGCCACCAGTGATCCACCCCCAAACACTGAAGCTTTCTTT
>NA|TRBJ1-2|TRBV6-1|many
CASSDYYGYTF
TGTGCCAGCAGTGATTACTATGGCTACACCTTC
>TRBD1|TRBJ2-1|TRBV18|NA
CASSLGTVEQFF
TGTGCCAGCTCCCTCGGGACAGTTGAGCAGTTCTTC
>NA|TRBJ2-1|TRBV3-2|few
CASSQECSGRGSYNEQFF
TGTGCCAGCAGCCAAGAATGCAGCGGGAGAGGATCCTACAATGAGCAGTTCTTC
>NA|TRBJ1-1|TRBV28|few
CASDDLVRGGAEAFF
TGTGCCAGCGACGACCTGGTGCGCGGAGGTGCTGAAGCTTTCTTT
>NA|TRBJ2-1|TRBV20-1|medium-sized
CSASIPLSDYNEQFF
TGCAGTGCCTCGATCCCCCTGAGCGACTACAATGAGCAGTTCTTC
>NA|TRBJ2-3|TRBV2|NA
CASRRQGSSTDTQYF
TGTGCCAGCAGGAGGCAGGGGTCGAGCACAGATACGCAGTATTTT
>NA|TRBJ2-3|TRBV24-1|NA
CATSDPIRSQSQTDTQYF
TGTGCCACCAGTGATCCAATCCGCAGCCAATCTCAAACAGATACGCAGTATTTT
>TRBD2|TRBJ2-1|TRBV7-9|many
CASSFASGGHNEQFF
TGTGCCAGCAGCTTTGCTAGCGGGGGCCACAATGAGCAGTTCTTC
>NA|TRBJ2-1|TRBV18|NA
CASSPFTSPEQFF
TGTGCCAGCTCACCCTTTACTAGTCCTGAGCAGTTCTTC
>NA|TRBJ2-4|TRBV7-2|many
CASSLAAGRGNIQYF
TGTGCCAGCAGCTTAGCCGCCGGCAGAGGGAACATTCAGTACTTC
>NA|TRBJ2-2|TRBV2|few
CASSDLGGPGELFF
TGTGCCAGCAGTGATTTAGGGGGTCCCGGGGAGCTGTTTTTT
>NA|TRBJ2-5|TRBV7-9|NA
CASSLEQFRETQYF
TGTGCCAGCAGCTTAGAACAGTTCCGGGAGACCCAGTACTTC
>NA|TRBJ1-1|TRBV29-1|NA
CSVRTAMNTEAFF
TGCAGCGTGCGGACAGCCATGAACACTGAAGCTTTCTTT
>NA|TRBJ1-5|TRBV7-9|NA
CASSLGESQPQHF
TGTGCCAGCAGCTTAGGGGAGTCGCAGCCCCAGCATTTT
>NA|TRBJ1-2|TRBV6-2/TRBV6-3|NA
CASNPPAHPGTAHNGYTF
TGTGCCAGCAACCCCCCCGCGCACCCCGGGACCGCGCACAATGGCTACACCTTC
>NA|TRBJ1-1|TRBV18|many
CASSPPEVGTEAFF
TGTGCCAGCTCACCACCAGAGGTGGGGACTGAAGCTTTCTTT
>TRBD2|TRBJ2-1|TRBV6-2/TRBV6-3|NA
CASSVLRTSGRDNEQFF
TGTGCCAGCAGTGTCCTGAGGACTAGCGGGAGGGACAATGAGCAGTTCTTC
>NA|TRBJ1-1|TRBV18|few
CASSPRDGLSEAFF
TGTGCCAGCTCACCACGGGACGGTCTTAGTGAAGCTTTCTTT
>TRBD2|TRBJ2-5|TRBV7-8|many
CASSRGTSGRQETQYF
TGTGCCAGCAGCCGCGGGACTAGCGGGAGGCAAGAGACCCAGTACTTC
>NA|TRBJ2-2|TRBV9|few
CASKGVGPGELFF
TGTGCCAGCAAAGGGGTAGGGCCCGGGGAGCTGTTTTTT
>NA|TRBJ1-5|TRBV5-5|NA
CASSLGSGSQPQHF
TGTGCCAGCAGCTTGGGTTCGGGGAGTCAGCCCCAGCATTTT
>NA|TRBJ2-1|TRBV12-3/TRBV12-4|few
CASSPLNEQFF
TGTGCCAGCAGTCCGCTAAATGAGCAGTTCTTC
>NA|TRBJ1-2|TRBV18|few
CASSPPGRDYGYTF
TGTGCCAGCTCACCACCTGGACGGGACTATGGCTACACCTTC
>NA|TRBJ1-6|TRBV7-6|many
CASSSGLSGSSPLHF
TGTGCCAGCAGCTCCGGACTGTCCGGGAGTTCACCCCTCCACTTT
>NA|TRBJ1-1|TRBV14|NA
CASSQGPRNTEAFF
TGTGCCAGCAGCCAAGGTCCCAGAAACACTGAAGCTTTCTTT
>TRBD2|TRBJ2-7|TRBV4-3|few
CASSQDPSGSFREQYF
TGCGCCAGCAGCCAAGACCCTAGCGGGAGTTTCCGCGAGCAGTACTTC
>TRBD1|TRBJ1-3|TRBV20-1|many
CSATDRGRGNTIYF
TGCAGTGCGACCGACAGGGGTCGCGGAAACACCATATATTTT
>TRBD2|TRBJ2-2|TRBV18|few
CATGLAGVGELFF
TGTGCCACCGGACTAGCGGGAGTCGGGGAGCTGTTTTTT
>NA|TRBJ1-1|TRBV28|NA
CASSSSGREVRF
NA
>TRBD2|TRBJ2-2|TRBV18|NA
CASSPLASGRDATGELFF
TGTGCCAGCTCACCATTGGCTAGCGGGAGAGATGCTACCGGGGAGCTGTTTTTT
>NA|TRBJ2-2|TRBV6-6|NA
CASSYSPGELFF
TGTGCCAGCAGTTACTCGCCAGGGGAGCTGTTTTTT
>NA|TRBJ2-3|TRBV4-1|few
CASSQDQRDTQYF
TGCGCCAGCAGCCAAGACCAGCGTGATACGCAGTATTTT
>TRBD2|TRBJ2-1|TRBV3-1|few
CASSQERLAGHHNEQFF
TGTGCCAGCAGCCAAGAGCGACTAGCGGGACACCACAATGAGCAGTTCTTC
>NA|TRBJ2-7|TRBV29-1|few
CSVVLGVVTIPYEQYF
TGCAGCGTTGTTTTGGGCGTCGTGACCATCCCATACGAGCAGTACTTC
>NA|TRBJ2-1|TRBV7-8|few
CASSLRNNEQFF
TGTGCCAGCAGCTTGCGGAACAATGAGCAGTTCTTC
>TRBD1|TRBJ2-7|TRBV6-5|few
CASSYSRGRGEQYF
TGTGCCAGCAGTTACTCGAGGGGGCGAGGGGAGCAGTACTTC
>NA|TRBJ2-4|TRBV4-3|many
CASSRHGGLAKNIQYF
TGCGCCAGCAGCCGACATGGCGGATTAGCCAAAAACATTCAGTACTTC
>NA|TRBJ1-6|TRBV5-1|NA
CASSGAGDNSPLHF
TGCGCCAGCAGCGGGGCAGGGGATAATTCACCCCTCCACTTT
>NA|TRBJ2-2|TRBV6-5|NA
CASSYGGTLNTGELFF
TGTGCCAGCAGTTACGGCGGGACATTGAACACCGGGGAGCTGTTTTTT
>NA|TRBJ1-1|TRBV25-1|many
CASSEFEGRFTEAFF
TGTGCCAGCAGTGAATTTGAAGGGAGGTTCACTGAAGCTTTCTTT
>NA|TRBJ2-1|TRBV28|many
CASRSTGTRGHNEQFF
TGTGCCAGCAGATCCACCGGGACCAGGGGCCACAATGAGCAGTTCTTC